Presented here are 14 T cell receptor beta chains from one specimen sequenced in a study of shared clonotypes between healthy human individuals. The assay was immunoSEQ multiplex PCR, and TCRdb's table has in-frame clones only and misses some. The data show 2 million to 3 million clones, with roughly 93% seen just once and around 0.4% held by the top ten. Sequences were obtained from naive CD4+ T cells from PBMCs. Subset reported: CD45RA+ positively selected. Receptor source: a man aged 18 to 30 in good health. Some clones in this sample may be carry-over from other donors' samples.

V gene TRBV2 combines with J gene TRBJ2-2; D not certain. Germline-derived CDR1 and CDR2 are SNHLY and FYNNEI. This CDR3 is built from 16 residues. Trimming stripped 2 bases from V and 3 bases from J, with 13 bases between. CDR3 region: CASSELAQRHTGELFF. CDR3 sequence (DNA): TGTGCCAGCAGTGAATTGGCACAACGACACACCGGGGAGCTGTTTTTT.

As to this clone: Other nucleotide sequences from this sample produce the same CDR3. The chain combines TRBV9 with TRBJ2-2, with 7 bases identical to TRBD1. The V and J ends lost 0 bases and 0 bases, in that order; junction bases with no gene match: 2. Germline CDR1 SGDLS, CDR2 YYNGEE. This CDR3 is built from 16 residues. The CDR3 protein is CASSVEGGSNTGELFF. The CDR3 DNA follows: TGTGCCAGCAGCGTAGAAGGGGGCTCGAACACCGGGGAGCTGTTTTTT.

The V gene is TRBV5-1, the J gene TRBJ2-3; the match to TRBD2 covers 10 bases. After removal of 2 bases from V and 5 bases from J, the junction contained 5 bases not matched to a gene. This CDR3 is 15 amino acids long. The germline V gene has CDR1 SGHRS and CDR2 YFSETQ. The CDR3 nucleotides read TGCGCCAGCAGCTTTCTAGCGGGAGTGGAAGATACGCAGTATTTT. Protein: CASSFLAGVEDTQYF.

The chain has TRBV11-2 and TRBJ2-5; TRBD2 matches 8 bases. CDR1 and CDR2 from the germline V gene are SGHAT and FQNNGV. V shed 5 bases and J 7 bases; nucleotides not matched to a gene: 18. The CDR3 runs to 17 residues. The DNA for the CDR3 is TGTGCCAGCAGCACAACCGAACCGTTGACTAGCGAGCCGACCCAGTACTTC. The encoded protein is CASSTTEPLTSEPTQYF.

The CDR3: CASNHLAGVSDTQYF. The CDR3 DNA is TGTGCCAGCAACCATTTAGCGGGAGTATCAGATACGCAGTATTTT. V usage is TRBV5-4 and J usage is TRBJ2-3; 9 positions agree with TRBD2. Losses at the gene ends were 6 bases for V and 4 bases for J; bases not matched to a gene: 9. CDR1 is SGHNT, CDR2 YYREEE, per germline (reference sequence). The CDR3 is 15 amino acids.

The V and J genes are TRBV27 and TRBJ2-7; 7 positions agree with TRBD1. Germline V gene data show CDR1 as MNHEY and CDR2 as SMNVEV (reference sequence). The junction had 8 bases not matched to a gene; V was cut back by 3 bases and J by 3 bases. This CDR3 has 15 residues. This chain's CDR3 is CASSFLVGGFYEQYF. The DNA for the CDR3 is TGTGCCAGCAGTTTTCTAGTAGGGGGCTTCTACGAGCAGTACTTC.

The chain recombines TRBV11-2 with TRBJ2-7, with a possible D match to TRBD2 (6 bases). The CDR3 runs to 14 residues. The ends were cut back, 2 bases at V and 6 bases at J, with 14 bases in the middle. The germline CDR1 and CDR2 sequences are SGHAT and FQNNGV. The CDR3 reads CASSLPGSRGEQYF. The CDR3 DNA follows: TGTGCCAGCAGCTTACCCGGATCGCGGGGCGAGCAGTACTTC.

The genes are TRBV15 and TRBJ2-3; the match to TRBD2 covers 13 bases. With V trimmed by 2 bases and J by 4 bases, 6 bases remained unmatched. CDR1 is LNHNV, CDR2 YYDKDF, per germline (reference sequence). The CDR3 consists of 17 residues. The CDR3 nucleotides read TGTGCCACCAGCAGACCTACTAGCGGGAGGGAAGCAGATACGCAGTATTTT. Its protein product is CATSRPTSGREADTQYF.

The CDR3 coding sequence is TGTGCCAGCAGTTTATTCAAGGGGGGCACTGAAGCTTTCTTT. It translates to CASSLFKGGTEAFF. The chain recombines TRBV28 with TRBJ1-1, with D possibly being TRBD1 (6 bases). V lost 1 base and J lost 4, with 10 bases in between. This CDR3 spans 14 amino acids. Germline CDR1 MDHEN, CDR2 SYDVKM.

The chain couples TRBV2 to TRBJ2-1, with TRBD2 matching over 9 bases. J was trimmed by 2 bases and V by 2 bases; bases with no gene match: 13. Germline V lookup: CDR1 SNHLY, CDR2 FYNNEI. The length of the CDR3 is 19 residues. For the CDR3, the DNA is TGTGCCAGCAGTGAAATTCTGGGTAGCGGGAGTAGGACCTACAATGAGCAGTTCTTC. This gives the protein CASSEILGSGSRTYNEQFF.

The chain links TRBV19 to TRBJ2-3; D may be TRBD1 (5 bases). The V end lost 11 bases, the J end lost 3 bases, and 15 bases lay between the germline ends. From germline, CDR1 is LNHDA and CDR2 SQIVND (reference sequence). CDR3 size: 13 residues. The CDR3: CAVGQGRTDTQYF. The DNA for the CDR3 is TGTGCCGTGGGGCAGGGTCGAACAGATACGCAGTATTTT.

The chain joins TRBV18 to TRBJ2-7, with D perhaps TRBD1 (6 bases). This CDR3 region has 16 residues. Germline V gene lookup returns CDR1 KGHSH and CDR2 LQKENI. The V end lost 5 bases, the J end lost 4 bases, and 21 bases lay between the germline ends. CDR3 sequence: CASSKNRVSSSYEQYF. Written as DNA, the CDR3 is TGTGCCAGCTCAAAAAACAGGGTCTCCTCCTCATACGAGCAGTACTTC.

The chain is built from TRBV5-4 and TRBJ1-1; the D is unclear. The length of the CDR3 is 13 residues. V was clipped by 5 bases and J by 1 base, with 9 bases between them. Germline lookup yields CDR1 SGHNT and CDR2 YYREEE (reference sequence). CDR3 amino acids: CASSFDWNTEAFF. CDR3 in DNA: TGTGCCAGCAGTTTTGACTGGAACACTGAAGCTTTCTTT.

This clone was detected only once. The CDR3 nucleotides are TGTGCCAGCAGCTTAGGGAAAGCGGTTAGTTCCTACGAGCAGTACTTC. Translation: CASSLGKAVSSYEQYF. The chain links TRBV11-2 to TRBJ2-7; TRBD2 might be the D (5 bases). V was trimmed by 1 base and J by 1 base, leaving 14 bases between them. This CDR3 spans 16 amino acids. Germline assignment: CDR1 SGHAT and CDR2 FQNNGV.